Each of the 27 T cell receptor beta chains below was sequenced from the same sample in a study of CD8 T cells in Susac syndrome. When the RNA was reverse transcribed, random hexamers were used with an input of roughly 0.45 to 1 ug. Each CDR3 protein is one row after TCRdb ran MiXCR on the immunoSEQ multiplex PCR reads. The data contain about 400,000 distinct CDR3 sequences, approximately 89% of them singletons. The sample taken for sequencing was CD8+ T cells from PBMCs. All receptors derive from a human donor with multiple sclerosis.

The gene calls are TRBV4-1 and TRBJ2-7; tentative D call: TRBD1 (6 bases). V was pared by 0 bases and J by 0 bases, with 9 bases between. The length of the CDR3 is 15 residues. Germline CDR1 and CDR2: MGHRA and YSYEKL. The CDR3 spells CASSQDPQGSYEQYF. The CDR3 coding sequence is TGCGCCAGCAGCCAAGATCCACAGGGCTCCTACGAGCAGTACTTC.

This chain joins TRBV4-1 and TRBJ2-7, with TRBD1 identical over 10 bases. Germline trimming cut 0 bases from V and 6 bases from J; bases unmatched to any gene: 2. Germline CDR1 is MGHRA and CDR2 is YSYEKL. The CDR3 contains 14 residues. DNA of the CDR3: TGCGCCAGCAGCCAAGAGGACAGGGGGGTCGAGCAGTACTTC. Translating gives CASSQEDRGVEQYF.

The gene calls are TRBV10-2 and TRBJ2-7; D possibly corresponds to TRBD1 (5 bases). The CDR3 has 13 amino acids. Germline V gives CDR1 WSHSY, CDR2 SAAADI. V was cut by 3 bases and J by 7 bases, with 13 bases left in between. Written as DNA, the CDR3 is TGCGCCAGCAGTGAAGTAGGGGAAGCAGAGCAGTACTTC. Its protein is CASSEVGEAEQYF.

V gene TRBV16 combines with J gene TRBJ1-5; a weak D match, TRBD1 (6 bases). The V and J ends lost 1 base and 6 bases respectively, with 16 bases between them. Germline lookup yields CDR1 KGHSY and CDR2 FQNENV. The CDR3 covers 16 residues. CDR3 coding DNA: TGTGCCAGCAGCCAATTAGGTGCCGGGGGCGCTCAGCCCCAGCATTTT. Translation gives CASSQLGAGGAQPQHF.

V is TRBV6-1 and J is TRBJ2-7; D is perhaps TRBD1 or TRBD2 (5 bases each). Germline V CDR1 and CDR2: MNHNS, SASEGT. V shed 4 bases and J shed 3 bases, with 16 bases lying between them. CDR3 length: 15 residues. In DNA, the CDR3 is TGTGCCAGCAGTGGGAAGGTTTCGGGGCTCTACGAGCAGTACTTC. Amino acids: CASSGKVSGLYEQYF.

V usage is TRBV7-9 and J usage is TRBJ2-7, with D hard to call. Deletions cut 5 bases from V and 5 bases from J, with 16 bases between. Germline V CDR1 and CDR2: SEHNR, FQNEAQ (reference sequence). This CDR3 spans 14 amino acids. This CDR3 is CASSPDIFRHEQYF. Written as DNA, the CDR3 is TGTGCCAGCAGCCCAGACATTTTCAGGCACGAGCAGTACTTC.

V and J are TRBV6-2 or TRBV6-3 and TRBJ1-6, with D unresolved. Germline CDR1 and CDR2: MNHEY and SVGEGT. The CDR3 has 13 amino acids. V gave up 2 bases and J gave up 6 bases, with 5 bases separating them. The CDR3 sequence: CASSYGVNSPLHF. Here the CDR3 DNA reads TGTGCCAGCAGTTACGGGGTTAATTCACCCCTCCACTTT.

V usage is TRBV29-1 and J usage is TRBJ1-2, with a possible D match to TRBD1 (5 bases). CDR3 length: 14 amino acids. The ends were cut back, 5 bases at V and 7 bases at J, with 20 bases in the middle. CDR1 and CDR2 from the germline V gene are SQVTM and ANQGSEA. The CDR3 sequence is CSVIQATSVGGYTF. The CDR3 nucleotides are TGCAGCGTTATACAGGCAACCTCTGTTGGTGGCTACACCTTC.

The table lists this clonotype with a count of one. The V gene is TRBV6-1, the J gene TRBJ2-5; TRBD2 matches 11 bases. The CDR3 runs to 17 residues. Germline V gene data show CDR1 as MNHNS and CDR2 as SASEGT. The V and J ends lost 6 bases and 4 bases, in that order; junction bases with no gene match: 13. The CDR3 here is CASRLTTGLAARETQYF. DNA for the CDR3: TGTGCCAGCAGACTAACAACGGGACTAGCGGCTAGAGAGACCCAGTACTTC.

The chain uses TRBV2 and TRBJ2-5, with 7 positions matching TRBD1. V was clipped by 1 base and J by 4 bases; unmatched bases: 6. The CDR3 loop spans 15 amino acids. Looked up from germline, CDR1 is SNHLY and CDR2 is FYNNEI. The CDR3 loop is CASSEGRQGGETQYF. CDR3 coding DNA: TGTGCCAGCAGTGAAGGCAGACAGGGCGGAGAGACCCAGTACTTC.

The chain joins TRBV7-9 to TRBJ2-1; TRBD2 matches at 8 bases. The CDR3 consists of 13 residues. The J segment lost 6 bases and the V segment lost 5 bases, leaving 3 bases of the junction unmatched. Germline V gene data show CDR1 as SEHNR and CDR2 as FQNEAQ (reference sequence). CDR3 DNA: TGTGCCAGCAGCCGGGGGGGCGTCAATGAGCAGTTCTTC. Amino acids: CASSRGGVNEQFF. The entire variable domain, with the rest obtained from reference TRBV7-9 and TRBJ2-1, is as follows: DTGVSQNPRHKITKRGQNVTFRCDPISEHNRLYWYRQTLGQGPEFLTYFQNEAQLEKSRLLSDRFSAERPKGSFSTLEIQRTEQGDSAMYLCASSRGGVNEQFFGPGTRLTVL.

This clonotype is a singleton in its sample. The chain carries TRBV5-1 and TRBJ2-1, with D possibly being TRBD1 (5 bases). Germline CDR1 and CDR2: SGHRS and YFSETQ. The germline V and J ends were trimmed by 0 bases and 9 bases, with 22 bases remaining between them. The CDR3 loop spans 17 amino acids. The CDR3 nucleotides read TGCGCCAGCAGCTTGGAAGTAAGGGGTCAGCATCCAGGTGAGCAGTTCTTC. It translates to CASSLEVRGQHPGEQFF.

The chain recombines TRBV15 with TRBJ2-3; either TRBD1 or TRBD2 may fit D (5 bases each). The CDR3 spans 21 residues. Germline V gene lookup returns CDR1 LNHNV and CDR2 YYDKDF (reference sequence). V lost 0 bases and J 1 base, leaving 26 bases between the germline ends. The chain's CDR3 is CATSRDGVGTRGAVGTDTQYF. CDR3 DNA: TGTGCCACCAGCAGAGATGGGGTCGGGACCCGTGGAGCAGTCGGCACAGATACGCAGTATTTT.

The chain carries TRBV10-2 and TRBJ2-1; 9 bases line up with TRBD2. The CDR3 is made up of 14 amino acids. V was clipped by 7 bases and J by 9 bases; unmatched bases: 10. Germline lookup yields CDR1 WSHSY and CDR2 SAAADI. CDR3 region: CASTTVAGDFEQFF. CDR3 coding DNA: TGCGCCAGCACGACTGTAGCGGGAGACTTTGAGCAGTTCTTC.

The chain employs TRBV28 and TRBJ2-7; maybe TRBD2 (8 bases). Trimming took off 6 bases at V and 0 bases at J, with 27 bases between the two ends. The CDR3 is 19 residues long. The germline CDR1 and CDR2 sequences are MDHEN and SYDVKM. The CDR3 DNA sequence: TGTGCCAGCAGACAAACGACTAGCGCAAAACCAGGGGGCTCCTACGAGCAGTACTTC. Its protein product is CASRQTTSAKPGGSYEQYF.

The chain joins TRBV6-5 to TRBJ1-5; D possibly corresponds to TRBD1 (5 bases). Germline CDR1 is MNHEY and CDR2 is SVGAGI. V lost 0 bases to trimming and J lost 1 base, with 10 bases between them. The CDR3 is 16 amino acids. CDR3 amino acids: CASSYSQGGSNQPQHF. The DNA of the CDR3 is TGTGCCAGCAGTTACTCGCAGGGTGGCAGCAATCAGCCCCAGCATTTT.

The chain links TRBV7-9 to TRBJ2-2; TRBD1 matches at 8 bases. The length of the CDR3 is 17 residues. Germline loops: CDR1 SEHNR, CDR2 FQNEAQ (reference sequence). The J segment lost 3 bases and the V segment lost 5 bases, leaving 11 bases of the junction unmatched. DNA for the CDR3: TGTGCCAGCAGCCTAAATACCGGGACAGGAGACACCGGGGAGCTGTTTTTT. Residues: CASSLNTGTGDTGELFF.

The V and J genes are TRBV30 and TRBJ2-2; D ambiguous. The germline V gene encodes CDR1 GTSNPN and CDR2 SVGIG (reference sequence). The CDR3 covers 12 residues. The V gene lost 8 bases and the J gene lost 6 bases, with 13 bases spanning the gap. The CDR3 region has the DNA TGTGCCCGGAAAGACTTATCCGGGGAGCTGTTTTTT. It specifies CARKDLSGELFF.

V gene TRBV30 combines with J gene TRBJ1-5; D gene uncertain. The CDR3 spans 16 residues. Germline CDR1 and CDR2: GTSNPN and SVGIG (reference sequence). The germline V and J ends were trimmed by 1 base and 7 bases, with 20 bases remaining between them. In DNA form, the CDR3 reads TGTGCCTGGAGTGGGCTCGACCCCTCCGGAGGGCAGCCCCAGCATTTT. Its protein product is CAWSGLDPSGGQPQHF.

CDR3 nucleotide sequence: TGTGCCAGCAGTTTGACTAGCGGGAGCACAGATACGCAGTATTTT. Amino acids: CASSLTSGSTDTQYF. The rearrangement uses TRBV7-9 and TRBJ2-3, with 10 bases fitting TRBD2. The CDR3 runs 15 residues. Germline-derived CDR1 and CDR2 are SEHNR and FQNEAQ (reference sequence). After removal of 6 bases from V and 0 bases from J, the junction contained 3 bases not matched to a gene.

This clonotype was picked up a small number of times. The J gene is TRBJ1-5, the V gene TRBV6-1, with 10 bases lining up with TRBD1. This CDR3 has 15 amino acids. Germline V lookup: CDR1 MNHNS, CDR2 SASEGT. J was trimmed by 7 bases and V by 6 bases; bases with no gene match: 9. Here the CDR3 reads CASRPGTGVRQPQHF. CDR3 coding DNA: TGTGCCAGCAGACCCGGGACAGGGGTAAGGCAGCCCCAGCATTTT.

V usage is TRBV29-1 and J usage is TRBJ1-2; D is uncertain. Germline V lookup: CDR1 SQVTM, CDR2 ANQGSEA. The germline V and J ends were trimmed by 5 bases and 4 bases, with 11 bases remaining between them. This CDR3 is built from 12 residues. The CDR3 here is CSVKGRIYGYTF. The CDR3 DNA is TGCAGCGTTAAAGGCAGGATCTATGGCTACACCTTC.

This clonotype has a single count. The rearrangement uses TRBV5-1 and TRBJ2-7, with 11 bases fitting TRBD2. Germline CDR1 is SGHRS and CDR2 is YFSETQ. J was trimmed by 2 bases and V by 0 bases; bases with no gene match: 4. CDR3 length: 16 amino acids. The CDR3 spells CASSLAGTSGAYEQYF. For the CDR3, the DNA is TGCGCCAGCAGCTTGGCCGGGACTAGCGGAGCCTACGAGCAGTACTTC.

The gene calls are TRBV30 and TRBJ1-2; 7 bases agree with TRBD1. Germline V gene data show CDR1 as GTSNPN and CDR2 as SVGIG (reference sequence). The CDR3 is 12 residues long. The trim removed 6 bases at V and 6 bases at J, leaving 7 bases unmatched. The CDR3 sequence: CACPGQRDGYTF. CDR3 bases: TGTGCCTGCCCGGGACAGCGCGATGGCTACACCTTC.

This chain links TRBV5-4 with TRBJ1-2; D perhaps matches TRBD1 (5 bases). V lost 6 bases, J lost 6 bases, and 33 bases lay in between. The V gene's germline CDR1 is SGHNT and CDR2 YYREEE (reference sequence). CDR3 length: 19 amino acids. The chain's CDR3 is CASKGSGTLESTVQDGYTF. The CDR3, as DNA: TGTGCCAGCAAGGGCTCTGGGACCCTCGAGTCGACGGTGCAGGATGGCTACACCTTC.

The V gene is TRBV12-3 or TRBV12-4, the J gene TRBJ2-2, with 7 bases lining up with TRBD1. This CDR3 comprises 14 residues. Trimming took 3 bases from V and 4 from J; bases not matched to a gene: 2. The chain's CDR3 is CASSLTGSTGELFF. The CDR3 bases are TGTGCCAGCAGTTTGACAGGGAGCACCGGGGAGCTGTTTTTT.

The chain joins TRBV2 to TRBJ1-2; possibly TRBD1 for D (5 bases). In germline, CDR1 is SNHLY, CDR2 FYNNEI. The CDR3 length is 15 residues. V lost 1 base and J 6 bases, leaving 15 bases between the germline ends. CDR3 amino acids: CASSEGTGAVDGYTF. Here the CDR3 DNA reads TGTGCCAGCAGTGAAGGAACAGGAGCCGTGGATGGCTACACCTTC.